This T cell receptor beta chain derives from a study of T cell repertoires in cytomegalovirus infection. Study details: Recently identified HLA-C-restricted CMV epitopes were used, and well-studied HLA-B-restricted CMV epitopes were used as well. Both a matching HLA type and CMV infection were indicated by public TCR beta signatures.

A remark on this clonotype: What it recognizes is unknown.

This CDR3 is built from 15 residues. CDR1 and CDR2 from the germline V gene are SGHVS and FNYEAQ. V was pared by 4 bases and J by 0 bases, with 13 bases between. MiXCR was run by TCRdb on the reads, yielding one entry per CDR3 protein. Counted here are under 850,000 distinct CDR3 sequences, around 30% occurring once; the ten biggest clones make up around a sixth. Sequencing used cultured PBMCs, obtained from culture after CMV antigen stimulation. This sequence originates from a human donor in good health (CMV status not recorded). Some clones in this sample may be carry-over from other donors' samples. V gene TRBV7-6 combines with J gene TRBJ2-7; TRBD1 or TRBD2 may be the D gene (5 bases each). This chain's CDR3 is CASSSLPGTSYEQYF. CDR3 sequence (DNA): TGTGCCAGCAGCTCCCTCCCTGGGACCTCCTACGAGCAGTACTTC.